This TCR beta chain was profiled in a study of shared T cell receptors in the human thymus. Germline CDR1 reads SGHRS; CDR2 reads YFSETQ. The CDR3 is made up of 17 amino acids. The V gene end was trimmed by 0 bases and the J gene end by 2 bases; junction bases not matched to a gene: 11. Generated by immunoSEQ multiplex PCR, the TCRdb table keeps only in-frame clones and is missing some. The sample has about 660,000 clones, more than 75% seen once. The same sample was also used in a study of human thymus T cells. That work states: Thymus specimens were resections from corrective heart surgery. Thymic and blood repertoires seemed to show skewed V and J gene use.

The receptor was derived from a boy under two years old with a congenital heart defect. This chain connects TRBV5-1 to TRBJ2-7, with 7 bases identical to TRBD1. Specimen: thymocytes. CDR3 in amino acids: CASSLGGKGAPPYEQYF. The CDR3 nucleotides read TGCGCCAGCAGCTTGGGGGGCAAGGGGGCACCTCCCTACGAGCAGTACTTC. Supplemented by reference TRBV5-1 and TRBJ2-7, the full variable domain reads KAGVTQTPRYLIKTRGQQVTLSCSPISGHRSVSWYQQTPGQGLQFLFEYFSETQRNKGNFPGRFSGRQFSNSRSEMNVSTLELGDSALYLCASSLGGKGAPPYEQYFGPGTRLTVT.